This TCR beta chain was recovered during a study of technical replicates of blood from a few donors. TCRdb keeps only in-frame clones here, not all; method: immunoSEQ multiplex PCR. Of about 81,000 clones in the sample, just under 95% were seen once. This CDR3 has 13 amino acids. The V end lost 3 bases, the J end lost 1 base, and 6 bases lay between the germline ends. Germline CDR1 and CDR2: LNHDA and SQIVND (reference sequence). Sequenced material: T cells isolated from PBMCs. The sequence derives from a human donor in good health. The V gene is TRBV19, the J gene TRBJ1-1; no clear D gene. Written as DNA, the CDR3 is TGTGCCAGTAGTATGGCACCGAACACTGAAGCTTTCTTT. Translation: CASSMAPNTEAFF.